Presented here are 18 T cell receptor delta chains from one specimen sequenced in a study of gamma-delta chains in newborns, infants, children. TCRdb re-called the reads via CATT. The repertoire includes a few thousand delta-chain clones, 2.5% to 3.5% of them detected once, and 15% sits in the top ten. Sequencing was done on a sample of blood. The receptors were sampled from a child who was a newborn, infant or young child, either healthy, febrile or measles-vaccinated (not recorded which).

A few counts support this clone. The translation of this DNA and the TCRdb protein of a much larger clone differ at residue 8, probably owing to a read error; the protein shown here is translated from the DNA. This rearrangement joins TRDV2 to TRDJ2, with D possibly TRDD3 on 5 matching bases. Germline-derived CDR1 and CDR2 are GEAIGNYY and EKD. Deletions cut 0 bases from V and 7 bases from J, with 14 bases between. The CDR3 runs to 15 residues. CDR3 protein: CACDTVTWGRAQLFF. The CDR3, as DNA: TGTGCCTGTGACACCGTTACGTGGGGCCGAGCACAACTCTTCTTT.

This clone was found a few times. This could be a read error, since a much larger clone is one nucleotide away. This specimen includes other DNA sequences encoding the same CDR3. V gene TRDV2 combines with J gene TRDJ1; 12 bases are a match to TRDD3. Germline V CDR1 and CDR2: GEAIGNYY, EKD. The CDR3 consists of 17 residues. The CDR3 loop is CACDILGDTRRTDKLIF. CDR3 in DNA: TGTGCCTGCGACATACTGGGGGATACCCGTCGCACCGATAAACTCATCTTT.

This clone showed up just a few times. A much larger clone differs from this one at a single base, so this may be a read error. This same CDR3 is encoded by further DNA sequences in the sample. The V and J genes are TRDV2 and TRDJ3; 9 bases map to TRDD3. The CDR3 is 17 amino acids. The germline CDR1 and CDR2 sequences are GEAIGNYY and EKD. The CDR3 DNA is TGTGCCTGCGACACCACTGGGGGATCCTGGGACACCCGACAGATGTTTTTC. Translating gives CACDTTGGSWDTRQMFF.

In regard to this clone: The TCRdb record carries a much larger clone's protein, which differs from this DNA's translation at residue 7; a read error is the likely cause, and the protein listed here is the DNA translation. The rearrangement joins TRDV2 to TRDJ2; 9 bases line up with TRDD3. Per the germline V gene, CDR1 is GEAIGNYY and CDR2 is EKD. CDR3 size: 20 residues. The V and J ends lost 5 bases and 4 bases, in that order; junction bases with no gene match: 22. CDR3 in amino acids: CACVPYGGILGSPQTAQLFF. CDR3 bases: TGTGCCTGTGTACCGTACGGGGGGATACTTGGGAGTCCACAGACAGCACAACTCTTCTTT.

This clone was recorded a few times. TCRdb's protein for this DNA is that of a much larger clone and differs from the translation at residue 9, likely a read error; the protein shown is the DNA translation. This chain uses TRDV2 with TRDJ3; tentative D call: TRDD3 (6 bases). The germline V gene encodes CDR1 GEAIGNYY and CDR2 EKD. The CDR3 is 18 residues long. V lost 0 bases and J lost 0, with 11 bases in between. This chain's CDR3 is CACDTGDGGSWDTRQMFF. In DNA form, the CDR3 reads TGTGCCTGTGACACCGGGGATGGGGGCTCCTGGGACACCCGACAGATGTTTTTC.

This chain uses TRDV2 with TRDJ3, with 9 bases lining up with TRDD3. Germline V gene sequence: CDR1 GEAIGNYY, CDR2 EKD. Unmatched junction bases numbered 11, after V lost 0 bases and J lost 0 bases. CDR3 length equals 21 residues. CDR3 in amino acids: CACDTGITGGMSSWDTRQMFF. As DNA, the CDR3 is TGTGCCTGTGACACCGGGATTACTGGGGGAATGAGCTCCTGGGACACCCGACAGATGTTTTTC.

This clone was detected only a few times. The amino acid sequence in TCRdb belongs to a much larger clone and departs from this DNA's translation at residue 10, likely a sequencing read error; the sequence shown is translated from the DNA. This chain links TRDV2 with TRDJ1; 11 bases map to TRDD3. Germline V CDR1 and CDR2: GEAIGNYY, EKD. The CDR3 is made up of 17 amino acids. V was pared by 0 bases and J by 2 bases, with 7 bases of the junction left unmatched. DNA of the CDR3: TGTGCCTGTGACACCGCCTGGGGGATACTCAAAACCGATAAACTCATCTTT. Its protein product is CACDTAWGILKTDKLIF.

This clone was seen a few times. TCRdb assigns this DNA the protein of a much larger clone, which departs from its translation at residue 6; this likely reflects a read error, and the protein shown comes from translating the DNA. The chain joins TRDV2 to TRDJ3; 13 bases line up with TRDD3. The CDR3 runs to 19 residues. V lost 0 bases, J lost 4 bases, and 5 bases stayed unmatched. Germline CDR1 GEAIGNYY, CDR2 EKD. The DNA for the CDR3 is TGTGCCTGTGACACCGGACTGGGGGATACGATTTGGGACACCCGACAGATGTTTTTC. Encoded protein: CACDTGLGDTIWDTRQMFF.

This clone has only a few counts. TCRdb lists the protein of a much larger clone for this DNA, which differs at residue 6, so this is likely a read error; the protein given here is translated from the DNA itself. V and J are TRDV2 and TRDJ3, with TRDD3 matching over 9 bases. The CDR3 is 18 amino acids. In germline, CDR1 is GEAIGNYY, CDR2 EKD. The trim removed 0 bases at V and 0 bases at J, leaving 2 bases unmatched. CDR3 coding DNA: TGTGCCTGTGACACCATTGGGGGATACTCCTGGGACACCCGACAGATGTTTTTC. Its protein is CACDTIGGYSWDTRQMFF.

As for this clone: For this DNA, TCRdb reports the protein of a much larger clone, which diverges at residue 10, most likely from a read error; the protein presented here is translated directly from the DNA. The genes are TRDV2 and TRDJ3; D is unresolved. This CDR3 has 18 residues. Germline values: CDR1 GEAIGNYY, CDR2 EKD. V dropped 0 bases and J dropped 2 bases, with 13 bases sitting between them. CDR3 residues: CACDTGDLSPWDTRQMFF. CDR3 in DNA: TGTGCCTGTGACACCGGCGACCTAAGCCCCTGGGACACCCGACAGATGTTTTTC.

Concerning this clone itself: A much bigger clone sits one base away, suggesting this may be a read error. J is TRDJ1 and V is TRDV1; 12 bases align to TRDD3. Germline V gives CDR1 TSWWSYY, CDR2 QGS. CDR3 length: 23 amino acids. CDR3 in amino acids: CAPGESTVAGGYARVKNTDKLIF. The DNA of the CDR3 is TGTGCTCCTGGGGAAAGTACCGTTGCTGGGGGATACGCAAGGGTGAAGAACACCGATAAACTCATCTTT.

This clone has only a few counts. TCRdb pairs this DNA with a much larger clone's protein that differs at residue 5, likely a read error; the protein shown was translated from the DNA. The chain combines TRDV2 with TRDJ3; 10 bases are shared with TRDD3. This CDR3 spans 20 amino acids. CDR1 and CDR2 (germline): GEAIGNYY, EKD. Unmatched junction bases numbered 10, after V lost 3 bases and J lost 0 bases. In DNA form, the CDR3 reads TGTGCCTGTGACGAAGTACTGGGGGATCCGAGCTCCTGGGACACCCGACAGATGTTTTTC. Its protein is CACDEVLGDPSSWDTRQMFF.

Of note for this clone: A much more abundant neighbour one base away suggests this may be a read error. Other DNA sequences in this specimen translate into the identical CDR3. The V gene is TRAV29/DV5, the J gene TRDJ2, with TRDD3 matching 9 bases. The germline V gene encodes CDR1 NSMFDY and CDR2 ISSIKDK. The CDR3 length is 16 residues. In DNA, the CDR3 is TGTGCGGCAAGCGGACTGGGGGACCTACTTACAGCACAACTCTTCTTT. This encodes CAASGLGDLLTAQLFF.

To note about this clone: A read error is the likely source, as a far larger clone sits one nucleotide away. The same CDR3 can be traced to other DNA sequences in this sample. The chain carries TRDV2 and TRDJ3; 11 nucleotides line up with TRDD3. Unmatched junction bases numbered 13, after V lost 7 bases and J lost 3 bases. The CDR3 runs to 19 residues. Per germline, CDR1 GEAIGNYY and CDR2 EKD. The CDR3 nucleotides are TGTGCCTGCGTGTCCCTGGGGGATACCTTCGGCTGGGACACCCGACAGATGTTTTTC. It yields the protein CACVSLGDTFGWDTRQMFF.

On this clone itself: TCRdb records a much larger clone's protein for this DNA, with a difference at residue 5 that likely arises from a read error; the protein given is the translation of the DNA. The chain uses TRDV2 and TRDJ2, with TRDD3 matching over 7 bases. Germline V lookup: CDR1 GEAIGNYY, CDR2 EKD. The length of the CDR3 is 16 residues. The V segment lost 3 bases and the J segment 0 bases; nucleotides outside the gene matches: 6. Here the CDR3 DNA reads TGTGCCTGTGACGCTAGTGGGGGAGCTTTGACAGCACAACTCTTCTTT. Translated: CACDASGGALTAQLFF.

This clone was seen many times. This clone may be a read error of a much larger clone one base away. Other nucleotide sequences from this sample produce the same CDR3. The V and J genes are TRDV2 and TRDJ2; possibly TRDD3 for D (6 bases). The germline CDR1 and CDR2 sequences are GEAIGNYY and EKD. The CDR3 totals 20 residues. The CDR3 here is CACDTLLGSSGDALTAQLFF. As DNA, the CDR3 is TGTGCCTGTGACACCCTACTGGGTTCCTCTGGGGATGCTTTGACAGCACAACTCTTCTTC.

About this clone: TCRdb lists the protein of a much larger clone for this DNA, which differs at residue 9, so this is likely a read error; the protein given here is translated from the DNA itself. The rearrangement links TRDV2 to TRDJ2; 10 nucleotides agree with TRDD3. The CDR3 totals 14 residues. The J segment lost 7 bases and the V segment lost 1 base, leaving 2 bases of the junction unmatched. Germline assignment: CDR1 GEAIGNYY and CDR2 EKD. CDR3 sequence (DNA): TGTGCCTGTGACACGTACTGGGGGATAGCACAACTCTTCTTT. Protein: CACDTYWGIAQLFF.

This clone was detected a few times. CDR3 in DNA: TGTGCCTGTGACACTCTGGGGGATTCCTTGACAGCACAACTCTTCTTT. Protein: CACDTLGDSLTAQLFF. The chain carries TRDV2 and TRDJ2; 9 bases match TRDD3. After removal of 1 base from V and 2 bases from J, the junction contained 4 bases not matched to a gene. Germline CDR1 is GEAIGNYY and CDR2 is EKD. The CDR3 is 16 residues long.